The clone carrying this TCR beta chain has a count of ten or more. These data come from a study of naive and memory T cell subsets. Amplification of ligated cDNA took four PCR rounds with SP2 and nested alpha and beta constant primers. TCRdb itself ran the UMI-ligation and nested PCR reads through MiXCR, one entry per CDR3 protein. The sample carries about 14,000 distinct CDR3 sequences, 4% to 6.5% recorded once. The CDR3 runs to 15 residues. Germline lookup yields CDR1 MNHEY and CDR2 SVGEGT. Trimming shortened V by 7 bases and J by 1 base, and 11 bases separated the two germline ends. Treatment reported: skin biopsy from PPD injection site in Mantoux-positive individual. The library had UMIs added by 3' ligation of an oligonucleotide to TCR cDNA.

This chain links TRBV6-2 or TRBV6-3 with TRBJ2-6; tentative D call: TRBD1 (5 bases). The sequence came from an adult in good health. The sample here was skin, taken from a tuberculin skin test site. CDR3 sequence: CASTPSGSGANVLTF. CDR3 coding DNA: TGTGCCAGCACTCCTTCAGGGTCTGGGGCCAACGTCCTGACTTTC.